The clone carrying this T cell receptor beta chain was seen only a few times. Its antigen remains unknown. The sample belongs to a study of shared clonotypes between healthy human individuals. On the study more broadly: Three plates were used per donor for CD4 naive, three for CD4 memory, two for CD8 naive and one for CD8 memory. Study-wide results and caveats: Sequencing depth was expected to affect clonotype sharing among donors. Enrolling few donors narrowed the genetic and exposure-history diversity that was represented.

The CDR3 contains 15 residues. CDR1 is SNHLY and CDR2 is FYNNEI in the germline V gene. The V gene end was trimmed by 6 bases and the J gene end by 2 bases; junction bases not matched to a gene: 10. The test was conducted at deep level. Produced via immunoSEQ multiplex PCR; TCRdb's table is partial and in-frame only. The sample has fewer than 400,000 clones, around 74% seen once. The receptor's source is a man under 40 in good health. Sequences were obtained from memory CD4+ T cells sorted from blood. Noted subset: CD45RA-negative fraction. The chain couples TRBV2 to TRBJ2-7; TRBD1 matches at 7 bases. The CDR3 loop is CASRDLGGTAYEQYF. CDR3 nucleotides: TGTGCCAGCAGGGACCTCGGTGGGACAGCCTACGAGCAGTACTTC.